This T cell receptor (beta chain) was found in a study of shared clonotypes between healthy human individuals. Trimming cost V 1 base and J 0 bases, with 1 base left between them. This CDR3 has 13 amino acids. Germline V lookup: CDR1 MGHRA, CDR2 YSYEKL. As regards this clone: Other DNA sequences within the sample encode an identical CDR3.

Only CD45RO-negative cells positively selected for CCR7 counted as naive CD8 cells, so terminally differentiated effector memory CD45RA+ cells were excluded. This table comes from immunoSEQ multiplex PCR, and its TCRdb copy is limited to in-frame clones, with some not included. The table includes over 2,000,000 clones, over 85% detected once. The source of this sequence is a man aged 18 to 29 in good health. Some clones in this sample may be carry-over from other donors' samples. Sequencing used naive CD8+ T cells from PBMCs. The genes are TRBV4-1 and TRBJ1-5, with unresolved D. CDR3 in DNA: TGCGCCAGCAGCCAAGGTAGCAATCAGCCCCAGCATTTT. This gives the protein CASSQGSNQPQHF.